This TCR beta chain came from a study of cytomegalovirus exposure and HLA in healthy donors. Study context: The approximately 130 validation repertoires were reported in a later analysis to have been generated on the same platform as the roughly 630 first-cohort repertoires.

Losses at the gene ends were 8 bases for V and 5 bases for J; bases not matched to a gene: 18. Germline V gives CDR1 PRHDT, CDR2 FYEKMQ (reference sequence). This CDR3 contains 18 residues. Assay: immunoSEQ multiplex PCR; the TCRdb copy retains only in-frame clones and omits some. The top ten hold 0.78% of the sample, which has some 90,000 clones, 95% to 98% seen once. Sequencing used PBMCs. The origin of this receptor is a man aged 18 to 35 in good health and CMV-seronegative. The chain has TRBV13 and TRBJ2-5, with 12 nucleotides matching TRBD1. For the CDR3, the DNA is TGTGCCAGCTCCTCACCCCGGGACAGGGGGCTCTTAACGGAGACCCAGTACTTC. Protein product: CASSSPRDRGLLTETQYF. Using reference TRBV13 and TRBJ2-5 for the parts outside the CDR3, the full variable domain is AAGVIQSPRHLIKEKRETATLKCYPIPRHDTVYWYQQGPGQDPQFLISFYEKMQSDKGSIPDRFSAQQFSDYHSELNMSSLELGDSALYFCASSSPRDRGLLTETQYFGPGTRLLVL.